This T cell receptor beta chain was obtained from a study of blood T cell repertoires in COVID-19. Study at large: COVID-19 samples, acute and convalescent, were from the United States, Italy and Spain. T cells, B-cell-depleted T cells, or PBMCs supplied cDNA or gDNA.

Here immunoSEQ multiplex PCR was the method, and the copy in TCRdb shows in-frame clones only, minus some. The sample has fewer than 200,000 clones, 65% to 90% seen once. Sequencing was carried out using peripheral blood. This sequence originates from a man aged 50-59 years with active or convalescent COVID-19.

CDR3 amino acids: CASMAQIVDNEQFF. CDR3 in DNA: TGTGCCAGCATGGCACAGATCGTGGACAATGAGCAGTTCTTC. The chain is built from TRBV6-5 and TRBJ2-1; D gene unclear. With 7 bases removed from V and 5 bases from J, the gap between germline ends came to 15 bases. The length of the CDR3 is 14 residues. Germline CDR1 reads MNHEY; CDR2 reads SVGAGI.